The subject of this entry is one T cell receptor (beta chain). Its antigen remains undetermined. As the CDR3 is not closed by the conserved phenylalanine or tryptophan, this likely results from a read error. Preparation of the library involved PCR. The sequencer was a NextSeq 500. Preparation of bulk TCR libraries followed a previously described approach, with the TCR primers listed in Table S5. Purification of total RNA was performed with the Qiagen AllPrep DNA/RNA kit. Reads from multiple sequencing runs of the same library were pooled before analysis. The study's processing was this. Reads were retained only if their TCR constant sequence matched exactly, and those retained reads were trimmed to 150 nt and grouped according to their 12-nt molecular barcodes. Reads inside each barcode group were sub-clustered using a 15% Levenshtein threshold, and a quality-weighted consensus sequence was constructed for each RNA molecule. Non-functional sequences were discarded, and so were lower-count sequences lying one edit away from another sequence. Barcode sub-clusters with fewer than 20% of the maximum read count were removed, based on fitting two negative binomial distributions. TCRdb trimmed public reads at Q25 via fastp, called clones via MiXCR and kept in-frame beta chains. Each entry is one CDR3 protein sequence, shown with its most common DNA and genes. For this entry, the V and J calls and clone size follow TCRdb and not the study's own pipeline. For this sample the table gives a few hundred thousand distinct CDR3 sequences, of which about 26% were detected only once. Clones ranked in the top ten supply approximately 0.8% of the sample.

Libraries of naive CD8 T cells were generated from approximately 20,000 to 1,000,000 sorted cells, with 10%, 30% or 50% of the purified RNA used. Naive CD8 T cells, defined as CD8+CD4-CCR7+CD45RA+, were FACS-sorted into RLT Plus buffer on a BD FACSAria II. To test detection sensitivity, Jurkat RNA equivalent to roughly eleven TCR copies was spiked into samples of about 19,000-1,000,000 naive CD8 T cells. CD8 T cells were enriched with RosetteSep CD8+ T Cell Enrichment Cocktail and Ficoll-Paque, followed by ACK red cell lysis. This sample stems from a study of molecular identifiers for immune sequencing clone quantification (dated by TCRdb to the late 2010s). Study-level background: For a replicate experiment, RNA from roughly 20,000 or 100,000 naive CD8 T cells was divided into five aliquots, and four of the five aliquots were sequenced. This methods study used CD8 T cells to benchmark TCR RNA copy counting and molecular-identifier clustering-based TCR repertoire sequencing (MIDCIRS).

V loses 2 bases of germline sequence and J loses 4 bases, and the interval between the two ends is 8 bases. As encoded in the germline V gene, CDR1 is LGHNA while CDR2 is YSLEER. The CDR3 length equals 13 residues, ends included. The DNA shown is the 39-base CDR3, in frame from base 1. The investigation overall reported the following: Naive libraries contained spiked-in Jurkat TCR RNA (approximately ten copies' worth), which is not part of the donor repertoire. In CMV-specific effector cells, clones with more than 20 RNA copies accounted for over 99% of molecules, whereas in naive cells such clones accounted for under 1%. Approximately 3.1 recovered TCR RNA copies per cell were obtained by modeling, versus approximately 10 by digital PCR, implying a capture efficiency of 25% to 30%. Spiked-in Jurkat TCR RNA equivalent to a single cell was reported to be detectable even among over 800,000 naive CD8 T cells. When barcode sub-clustering was left out, chimeric consensus sequences inflated TCR diversity, with chimeras reaching as high as 47%. The sizes of highly expanded clones could end up underestimated when identical TCR molecules share a barcode.

Input material: naive CD8+ T cells from blood, with Jurkat cell RNA spiked in. The sample's cell subset or site label, decoded: FACS-sorted CD8+CD4-CCR7+CD45RA+ naive T cells. This clonotype was obtained from a human donor in good health. Some libraries in this study had Jurkat cell RNA spiked in. The chain uses TRBV4-3 and TRBJ1-1; the D segment cannot be called with confidence. CDR3 loop: CASSQYLSTEAFL. The bases read TGCGCCAGCAGCCAATATTTGAGCACTGAAGCTTTCCTT.